This T cell receptor beta chain was recovered during a study of cytomegalovirus exposure and HLA in healthy donors. Notes on the study in general: Among the most significant clusters, several appeared linked to common viral pathogens in a later analysis.

A remark on this clone: The antigen is unknown.

Primers: 60 Vbeta forward and 13 Jbeta reverse. Produced via immunoSEQ multiplex PCR; TCRdb's table is partial and in-frame only. The sample lists about 130,000 clones, 80% occurring once. V gave up 1 base and J gave up 0 bases; unmatched junction bases: 11. Germline-derived CDR1 and CDR2 are SEHNR and FQNEAQ (reference sequence). The CDR3 is made up of 18 amino acids. The clonotype originates from a woman between 40 and 50 years old in good health and CMV-seronegative. This chain connects TRBV7-9 to TRBJ2-7, with 8 bases that match TRBD1. The sequencing input was PBMCs. The CDR3 region has the DNA TGTGCCAGCAGCTTAGGATTGTTTGGACAGGGATTCTCCTACGAGCAGTACTTC. It is translated as CASSLGLFGQGFSYEQYF.